One sample yielded the 10 T cell receptor beta chains listed below, sequenced in a study of cytomegalovirus exposure and HLA in healthy donors. In the PCR, 60 Vbeta and 13 Jbeta primers were used. The table came from immunoSEQ multiplex PCR; TCRdb's copy has only in-frame clones and leaves some out. This table has around 250,000 clones, approximately 82% appearing once. Material for sequencing was PBMCs. Receptors were obtained from a woman aged 55-69 years in good health and CMV-seropositive.

The chain employs TRBV6-7 and TRBJ1-5; possible D gene TRBD1, 5 bases. TRBV6-7 is an ORF, with its function uncertain. Trimming pared 10 bases from V and 5 bases from J, leaving 15 bases between. The CDR3 sequence is 13 residues long. CDR3 coding DNA: TGTGCCACCCAACCACCACAGGATCAGCCCCAGCATTTT. This encodes CATQPPQDQPQHF.

This clone is a singleton in its sample. V gene TRBV9 combines with J gene TRBJ1-3, with D maybe TRBD1 (6 bases). V lost 1 base and J lost 0, with 8 bases in between. The CDR3 length is 15 residues. Germline V CDR1 and CDR2: SGDLS, YYNGEE. The CDR3 reads CASSVRGFSGNTIYF. The CDR3, as DNA: TGTGCCAGCAGCGTAAGGGGGTTCTCTGGAAACACCATATATTTT.

This clone turned up a few times. The CDR3 is CIQGINQPQHF. For the CDR3, the DNA is TGCATTCAGGGTATCAATCAGCCCCAGCATTTT. The gene calls are TRBV20-1 and TRBJ1-5; possible D gene TRBD1, 5 bases. Germline loops: CDR1 DFQATT, CDR2 SNEGSKA (reference sequence). This CDR3 spans 11 amino acids.

V and J are TRBV6-1 and TRBJ2-7; 7 bases fit TRBD1. Germline V gene lookup returns CDR1 MNHNS and CDR2 SASEGT. V shed 3 bases, J shed 2 bases, and the junction held 1 base outside the gene matches. CDR3 size: 13 residues. The chain's CDR3 is CASSEGTAYEQYF. CDR3 DNA sequence: TGTGCCAGCAGTGAGGGGACAGCCTACGAGCAGTACTTC.

CDR3 sequence: CASSQGQGDNQPQHF. The CDR3 DNA is TGTGCCAGCAGCCAGGGACAGGGGGACAATCAGCCCCAGCATTTT. The chain recombines TRBV7-9 with TRBJ1-5, with 11 bases fitting TRBD1. Germline V gene sequence: CDR1 SEHNR, CDR2 FQNEAQ (reference sequence). V gave up 5 bases and J gave up 3 bases; unmatched junction bases: 3. The CDR3 sequence is 15 residues long.

The gene calls are TRBV9 and TRBJ1-4; 7 nucleotides line up with TRBD1. Germline V gives CDR1 SGDLS, CDR2 YYNGEE. The V gene end was trimmed by 2 bases and the J gene end by 7 bases; junction bases not matched to a gene: 8. The CDR3 runs to 15 residues. CDR3 in DNA: TGTGCCAGCAGCGTCGAGACAGGGCGCCGTGAAAAACTGTTTTTT. Amino acid sequence: CASSVETGRREKLFF.

The count of this clone is one. V and J are TRBV9 and TRBJ2-5; the D gene is possibly TRBD1 (5 bases). The last part of the DNA fits TRBJ2-7 better; the J call may be wrong. This CDR3 comprises 13 residues. Germline V gives CDR1 SGDLS, CDR2 YYNGEE. CDR3 region: CASSVQGSYEQYF. CDR3 nucleotide sequence: TGTGCCAGCAGCGTCCAGGGCTCCTACGAGCAGTACTTC.

The V and J genes are TRBV9 and TRBJ1-5; TRBD1 matches at 7 bases. This CDR3 contains 13 residues. Looked up from germline, CDR1 is SGDLS and CDR2 is YYNGEE. V shed 4 bases and J 7 bases; nucleotides not matched to a gene: 5. Written as DNA, the CDR3 is TGTGCCAGCAGCCGTCAGGGGGACCAGCCCCAGCATTTT. It codes for CASSRQGDQPQHF.

Note on this clone: In the same sample, other DNA sequences code for this CDR3. The chain combines TRBV5-4 with TRBJ2-7; D is possibly TRBD1 (5 bases). CDR1 SGHNT and CDR2 YYREEE come from the germline V gene (reference sequence). The CDR3 has 13 residues. With 0 bases removed from V and 3 bases from J, the gap between germline ends came to 7 bases. CDR3 bases: TGTGCCAGCAGCTTGGACAGGCGCTACGAGCAGTACTTC. It specifies CASSLDRRYEQYF.

The chain joins TRBV5-1 to TRBJ2-1; TRBD2 agrees at 12 bases. Germline loops: CDR1 SGHRS, CDR2 YFSETQ. The length of the CDR3 is 15 residues. V gave up 8 bases and J gave up 4 bases; unmatched junction bases: 7. CDR3 in DNA: TGCGCCAGTGCGACTAGCGGGAGTGTATACAATGAGCAGTTCTTC. It yields the protein CASATSGSVYNEQFF. Based on the CDR3 plus reference TRBV5-1 and TRBJ2-1, the full variable domain is KAGVTQTPRYLIKTRGQQVTLSCSPISGHRSVSWYQQTPGQGLQFLFEYFSETQRNKGNFPGRFSGRQFSNSRSEMNVSTLELGDSALYLCASATSGSVYNEQFFGPGTRLTVL.